This T cell receptor (beta chain) is drawn from a study of blood T cell repertoires in COVID-19. Study at large: Sites across the United States, Italy and Spain contributed samples from acute and convalescent COVID-19. In each case, the material was cDNA or gDNA derived from T cells, B-cell-depleted T cells, or PBMCs.

Profiling relied on immunoSEQ multiplex PCR, and the TCRdb table lists in-frame clones only, not all of them. The table has approximately 170,000 clones, about 88% seen once. The CDR3 sequence is 15 residues long. The V and J ends lost 1 base and 3 bases respectively, with 13 bases between them. The germline V gene encodes CDR1 SGHVS and CDR2 FQNEAQ. Sequences were obtained from peripheral blood. The clonotype was recovered from a man aged 50 or older who had recovered from COVID-19. This sequence joins TRBV7-8 and TRBJ2-7; D may be TRBD2 (6 bases). DNA of the CDR3: TGTGCCAGCAGCTTAGGTAGCGGTCTTCGCTACGAGCAGTACTTC. It yields the protein CASSLGSGLRYEQYF.